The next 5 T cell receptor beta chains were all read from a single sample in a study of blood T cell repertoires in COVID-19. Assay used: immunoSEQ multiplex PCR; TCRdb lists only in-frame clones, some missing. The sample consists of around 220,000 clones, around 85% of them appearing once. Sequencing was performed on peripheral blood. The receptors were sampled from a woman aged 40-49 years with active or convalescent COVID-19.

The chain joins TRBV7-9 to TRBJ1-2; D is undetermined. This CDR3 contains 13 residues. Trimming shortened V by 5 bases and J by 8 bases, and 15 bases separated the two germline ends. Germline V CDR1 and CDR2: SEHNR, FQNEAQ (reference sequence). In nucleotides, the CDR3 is TGTGCCAGCAGCCCCCAGGTGGGGAGCGGCTACACCTTC. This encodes CASSPQVGSGYTF.

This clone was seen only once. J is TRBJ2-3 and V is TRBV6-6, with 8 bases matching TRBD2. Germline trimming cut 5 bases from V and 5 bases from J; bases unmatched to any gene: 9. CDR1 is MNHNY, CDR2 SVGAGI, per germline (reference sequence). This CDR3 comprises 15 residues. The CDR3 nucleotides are TGTGCCAGCAGTGCGAGCGGGGGCTCTTTAGATACGCAGTATTTT. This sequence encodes CASSASGGSLDTQYF.

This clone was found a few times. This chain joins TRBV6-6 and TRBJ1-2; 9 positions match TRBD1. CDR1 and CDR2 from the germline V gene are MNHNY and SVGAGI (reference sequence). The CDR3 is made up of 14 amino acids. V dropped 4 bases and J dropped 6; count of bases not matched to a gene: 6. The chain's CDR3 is CASSFGQGRDGYTF. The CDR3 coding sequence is TGTGCCAGCAGTTTCGGACAGGGGCGGGATGGCTACACCTTC.

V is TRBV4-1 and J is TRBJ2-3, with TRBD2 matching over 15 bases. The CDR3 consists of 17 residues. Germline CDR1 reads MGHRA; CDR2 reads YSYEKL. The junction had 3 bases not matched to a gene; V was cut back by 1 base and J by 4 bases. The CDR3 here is CASSQVRTSGGADTQYF. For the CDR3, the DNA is TGCGCCAGCAGCCAAGTGAGGACTAGCGGGGGGGCAGATACGCAGTATTTT.

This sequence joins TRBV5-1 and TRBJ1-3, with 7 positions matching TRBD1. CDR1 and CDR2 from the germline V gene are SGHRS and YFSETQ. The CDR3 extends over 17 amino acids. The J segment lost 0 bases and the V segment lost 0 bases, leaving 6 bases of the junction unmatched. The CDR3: CASSLELAGGSGNTIYF. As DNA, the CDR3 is TGCGCCAGCAGCTTGGAATTGGCAGGGGGCTCTGGAAACACCATATATTTT.